The 2 T cell receptor beta chains listed next were all sequenced from one sample in a study of T cell responses to AZD1222 COVID-19 vaccine. Generated by immunoSEQ multiplex PCR, the TCRdb table keeps only in-frame clones and is missing some. This sample has around 200,000 clones, with about 91% found just once. Here the sequenced sample was peripheral blood, taken on day 0 of AZD1222 vaccination. These receptor sequences come from an adult in good health.

The chain couples TRBV28 to TRBJ1-1; D not resolved. Germline CDR1 is MDHEN and CDR2 is SYDVKM. Trimming removed 6 bases from V and 1 base from J, with 9 bases in between. The CDR3 loop spans 13 amino acids. In nucleotides, the CDR3 is TGTGCCAGCAGCTTAACATGGAACACTGAAGCTTTCTTT. Its protein product is CASSLTWNTEAFF.

The chain couples TRBV30 to TRBJ1-6; D perhaps matches TRBD1 (6 bases). In germline, CDR1 is GTSNPN, CDR2 SVGIG (reference sequence). This CDR3 region has 14 residues. With 0 bases removed from V and 12 bases from J, the gap between germline ends came to 15 bases. DNA for the CDR3: TGTGCCTGGAGTGTAAGAGGGGGGGAGGAACCCCTCCACTTT. It specifies CAWSVRGGEEPLHF.